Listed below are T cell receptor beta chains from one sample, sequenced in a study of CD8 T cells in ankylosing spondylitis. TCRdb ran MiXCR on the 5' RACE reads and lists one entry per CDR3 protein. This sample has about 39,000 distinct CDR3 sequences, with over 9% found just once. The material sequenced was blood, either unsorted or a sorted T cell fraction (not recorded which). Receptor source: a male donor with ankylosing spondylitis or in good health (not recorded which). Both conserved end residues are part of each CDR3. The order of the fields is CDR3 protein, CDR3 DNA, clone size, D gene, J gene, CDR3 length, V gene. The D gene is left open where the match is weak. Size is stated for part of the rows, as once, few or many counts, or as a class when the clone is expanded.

CASSQAARGPGGNTIYF | TGCGCCAGCAGCCAAGCCGCCAGGGGGCCGGGAGGAAACACCATATATTTT | many | TRBD1 | TRBJ1-3 | 17 | TRBV4-1
CASSSLLRASGTDTQYF | TGTGCCAGCAGTTCTCTCCTCAGGGCTAGCGGCACAGATACGCAGTATTTT | many | - | TRBJ2-3 | 17 | TRBV28
CASSFGTSGRARTDTQYF | TGCGCCAGCAGCTTCGGGACTAGCGGGAGGGCACGCACAGATACGCAGTATTTT | few | TRBD2 | TRBJ2-3 | 18 | TRBV5-1
CASSSGLSYEQYF | TGTGCCAGCTCTAGCGGTCTGTCCTACGAGCAGTACTTC | once | TRBD2 | TRBJ2-7 | 13 | TRBV7-9
CASSPDSTSYEQYF | TGCGCCAGCAGCCCCGACAGTACCTCCTACGAGCAGTACTTC | many | - | TRBJ2-7 | 14 | TRBV5-1
CASFRDTSYEQYF | TGTGCCAGCTTCCGGGACACCTCCTACGAGCAGTACTTC | many | - | TRBJ2-7 | 13 | TRBV18
CASSLPPGLAGGYEQYF | TGTGCCAGCAGCTTACCCCCCGGACTAGCGGGAGGTTACGAGCAGTACTTC | many | TRBD2 | TRBJ2-7 | 17 | TRBV7-9
CASSQLSFPSDRDEQYF | TGTGCCAGCAGCCAGCTTAGTTTCCCTAGCGACCGGGACGAGCAGTACTTC | many | - | TRBJ2-7 | 17 | TRBV7-2
CASSLEGNYEQYF | TGCGCCAGCAGCTTGGAGGGAAACTACGAGCAGTACTTC | many | - | TRBJ2-7 | 13 | TRBV5-1
CASSQGLGLSYEQYF | TGCGCCAGCAGCCAAGGTCTGGGGCTTTCCTACGAGCAGTACTTC | many | - | TRBJ2-7 | 15 | TRBV4-1
CASSDSYEQYF | TGTGCCAGTAGTGACTCCTACGAGCAGTACTTC | many | - | TRBJ2-7 | 11 | TRBV19
CASRETGNYEQYF | TGTGCCAGTAGAGAAACAGGGAACTACGAGCAGTACTTC | many | - | TRBJ2-7 | 13 | TRBV19
CATSRDRQAYGYTF | TGTGCCACCAGCAGAGATCGACAGGCCTATGGCTACACCTTC | many | - | TRBJ1-2 | 14 | TRBV15
CASSLTEKGNQPQHF | TGTGCCAGCAGCTTAACAGAGAAAGGCAATCAGCCCCAGCATTTT | few | - | TRBJ1-5 | 15 | TRBV5-5
CASSLGLGLTNTEAFF | TGTGCCAGCAGTTTAGGCTTGGGTCTTACGAACACTGAAGCTTTCTTT | many | - | TRBJ1-1 | 16 | TRBV12-3/TRBV12-4
CASSLAPGLADITDTQYF | TGTGCCAGCAGCTTAGCTCCTGGACTAGCGGACATCACAGATACGCAGTATTTT | - | TRBD2 | TRBJ2-3 | 18 | TRBV7-2
CATSEGGNQPQHF | TGTGCCACCAGTGAAGGGGGCAATCAGCCCCAGCATTTT | medium-sized | - | TRBJ1-5 | 13 | TRBV24-1
CASSGGPLLGGEQYF | TGTGCCAGCAGCGGGGGGCCGCTCTTGGGGGGCGAGCAGTACTTC | many | - | TRBJ2-7 | 15 | TRBV5-6
CASSRQTGGFTEAFF | TGTGCCAGCAGCCGGCAAACAGGGGGCTTCACTGAAGCTTTCTTT | many | TRBD1 | TRBJ1-1 | 15 | TRBV7-8
CASSFSLGLAGEGSYNEQFF | TGTGCCAGCAGTTTTTCACTGGGACTAGCGGGAGAAGGGTCCTACAATGAGCAGTTCTTC | - | TRBD2 | TRBJ2-1 | 20 | TRBV12-3/TRBV12-4
CSVETLKNEQFF | TGCAGCGTTGAAACACTCAAAAATGAGCAGTTCTTC | few | - | TRBJ2-1 | 12 | TRBV29-1
CASSLNGGSSYEQYF | TGCGCCAGCAGCTTGAACGGCGGAAGCAGCTACGAGCAGTACTTC | - | - | TRBJ2-7 | 15 | TRBV5-1
CSASPRTGFKNYGYTF | TGCAGTGCTAGTCCCCGGACAGGGTTTAAGAACTATGGCTACACCTTC | many | TRBD1 | TRBJ1-2 | 16 | TRBV20-1
CASSLAGQKTDTQYF | TGCGCCAGCAGCTTGGCCGGACAGAAGACAGATACGCAGTATTTT | many | - | TRBJ2-3 | 15 | TRBV5-1
CASSTHPDRIPYEQYF | TGTGCCAGCTCAACACACCCAGACAGAATCCCCTACGAGCAGTACTTC | many | - | TRBJ2-7 | 16 | TRBV18
CASSLGPGLGFPYEQYF | TGTGCCAGCAGCTTAGGGCCTGGATTAGGGTTCCCCTACGAGCAGTACTTC | many | - | TRBJ2-7 | 17 | TRBV11-2
CASSLSGQTETQYF | TGCGCCAGCAGCTTGTCGGGACAGACGGAGACCCAGTACTTC | many | TRBD1 | TRBJ2-5 | 14 | TRBV5-1
CASSQGKPGTSSYEQYF | TGCGCCAGCAGCCAAGGAAAACCCGGGACTAGCAGCTACGAGCAGTACTTC | many | TRBD2 | TRBJ2-7 | 17 | TRBV4-3
CASSPDLALELYEQYF | TGTGCCAGCAGCCCGGACCTAGCGCTAGAACTCTACGAGCAGTACTTC | many | - | TRBJ2-7 | 16 | TRBV5-6
CASSPREQPSGDTQYF | TGTGCCAGCTCACCACGGGAGCAGCCCTCGGGGGATACGCAGTATTTT | many | - | TRBJ2-3 | 16 | TRBV18
CASSEGGPGELFF | TGTGCCAGCAGTGAAGGGGGGCCCGGGGAGCTGTTTTTT | many | - | TRBJ2-2 | 13 | TRBV2
CASSYEAGYEQYF | TGTGCCAGCAGTTACGAGGCTGGCTACGAGCAGTACTTC | many | - | TRBJ2-7 | 13 | TRBV6-6
CASSDLYGGDQPQHF | TGTGCCAGCAGTGATTTGTATGGGGGCGATCAGCCCCAGCATTTT | few | - | TRBJ1-5 | 15 | TRBV2
CASSFQAKGKSYEQYF | TGTGCCAGCAGCTTTCAGGCTAAGGGGAAATCCTACGAGCAGTACTTC | many | - | TRBJ2-7 | 16 | TRBV11-3
CSARDLPLESSYNEQFF | TGCAGTGCTAGAGATCTGCCCCTAGAGAGCTCCTACAATGAGCAGTTCTTC | - | - | TRBJ2-1 | 17 | TRBV20-1
CASRQGNEKLFF | TGTGCCAGCAGACAGGGTAATGAAAAACTGTTTTTT | many | - | TRBJ1-4 | 12 | TRBV3-1
CASSFRLAGVGNEQFF | TGTGCCAGCAGCTTCCGCCTAGCGGGAGTAGGCAATGAGCAGTTCTTC | many | TRBD2 | TRBJ2-1 | 16 | TRBV12-3/TRBV12-4
CASSGPGLAASNEQFF | TGCGCCAGCAGCGGGCCGGGACTAGCGGCCTCCAATGAGCAGTTCTTC | many | TRBD2 | TRBJ2-1 | 16 | TRBV5-1
CASSLYGQGLNEQFF | TGTGCCAGCAGTTTATACGGACAGGGGTTAAATGAGCAGTTCTTC | many | TRBD1 | TRBJ2-1 | 15 | TRBV12-3/TRBV12-4
CASSDGTPGAYEQYF | TGCGCCAGCAGCGACGGGACTCCAGGAGCCTACGAGCAGTACTTC | many | - | TRBJ2-7 | 15 | TRBV5-1
CATSRGGGGGNQPQHF | TGTGCCACCAGCAGAGGAGGAGGGGGCGGCAATCAGCCCCAGCATTTT | many | TRBD1 | TRBJ1-5 | 16 | TRBV15
CSVGLLMNEKLFF | TGCAGCGTTGGGCTTCTTATGAATGAAAAACTGTTTTTT | many | - | TRBJ1-4 | 13 | TRBV29-1